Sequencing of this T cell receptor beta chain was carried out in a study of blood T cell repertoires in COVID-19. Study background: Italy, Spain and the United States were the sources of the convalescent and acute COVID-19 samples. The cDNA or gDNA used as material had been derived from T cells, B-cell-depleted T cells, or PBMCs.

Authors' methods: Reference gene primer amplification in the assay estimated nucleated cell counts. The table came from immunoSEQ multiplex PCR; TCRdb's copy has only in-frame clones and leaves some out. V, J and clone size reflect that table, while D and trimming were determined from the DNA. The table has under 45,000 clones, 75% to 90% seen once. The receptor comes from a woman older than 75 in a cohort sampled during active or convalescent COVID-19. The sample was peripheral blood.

CDR3: CASSFVGGGYEQYF. CDR3 bases: TGTGCCAGCAGTTTCGTGGGAGGTGGCTACGAGCAGTACTTC. The chain carries TRBV28 and TRBJ2-7; maybe TRBD2 (6 bases). V was clipped by 3 bases and J by 3 bases, with 12 bases between them. In germline, CDR1 is MDHEN, CDR2 SYDVKM. The CDR3 has 14 residues.